This T cell receptor beta chain was obtained from a study of long-term antiretroviral therapy in people with HIV. The overall study: By about a decade, the earliest samples predate the 2015 immediate-ART recommendation. Findings of the study overall: Repertoires in HIV (unlike those of controls) had narrower CDR3 length ranges. ART adherence, viral resistance and therapy changes went unrecorded. Regardless of time point, clones expanded before ART dominated the repertoire.

The assay used was immunoSEQ (version v3.0), run at survey level. Data came from immunoSEQ multiplex PCR; TCRdb stores just in-frame clones and leaves some out. The sample contains about 30,000 clones, 94% of which appear only once. This clone has a single count. The antigen is unknown. Germline assignment: CDR1 SGHNT and CDR2 YYREEE (reference sequence). The CDR3 extends over 13 amino acids. V was clipped by 5 bases and J by 4 bases, with 12 bases between them. V and J are TRBV5-4 and TRBJ1-1, with TRBD1 as a possible D gene (5 bases). Sequenced here: unsorted PBMCs, sampled around 5 years after starting antiretroviral therapy. This TCR came from a woman aged 45-60 years with HIV. CDR3: CASRPLGGTEAFF. The CDR3 DNA is TGTGCCAGCAGACCCCTCGGGGGCACTGAAGCTTTCTTT.